This T cell receptor beta chain was captured in a study of response to subunit inactivated influenza vaccine. In its sample, this clonotype was seen many times. Germline lookup yields CDR1 MNHEY and CDR2 SVGAGI. The CDR3 is 15 amino acids. Trimming pared 0 bases from V and 0 bases from J, leaving 6 bases between. TCRdb re-analysed the RT-PCR reads in MiXCR, keeping a single row per CDR3 protein. This sample has 500,000 to 600,000 distinct CDR3 sequences, with about 10% found just once. The rearrangement links TRBV6-5 to TRBJ1-3; no clear D gene. This TCR was recovered from a man aged 50 or older who received an inactivated influenza vaccine. Material: PBMCs from blood, obtained on the day of vaccination. The CDR3 sequence is CASSYSLSSGNTIYF. The DNA of the CDR3 is TGTGCCAGCAGTTACTCGTTAAGCTCTGGAAACACCATATATTTT.